This TCR beta chain came from a study of T cell responses to AZD1222 COVID-19 vaccine. Study-level findings and limits: The study found vaccine-associated CD4 TCRs spanning spike, dominant at 160-218 and 743-854.

Some second doses came at about 4 weeks and others at about 12 weeks; these were pooled. Libraries were prepared by immunoSEQ multiplex PCR; TCRdb keeps only in-frame clonotypes and omits some of them. The repertoire holds 69,000 or so clones, with about 90% as singletons. Worth noting for this clone: Its specificity is unknown.

The V and J ends lost 0 bases and 0 bases respectively, with 11 bases between them. The germline V gene encodes CDR1 MNHNY and CDR2 SVGAGI (reference sequence). This CDR3 spans 16 amino acids. Sequencing was performed on peripheral blood, taken 28 days after the second AZD1222 dose. The rearrangement links TRBV6-6 to TRBJ1-2; possibly TRBD1 for D (5 bases). The sequence was collected from an adult who received the AZD1222 COVID-19 vaccine. CDR3 region: CASSYSTAGTNYGYTF. DNA of the CDR3: TGTGCCAGCAGTTACTCGACGGCAGGGACTAACTATGGCTACACCTTC.